Shown below are 23 T cell receptor beta chains from a single sample sequenced in a study of cytomegalovirus exposure and HLA in healthy donors. The repertoire was sequenced with immunoSEQ multiplex PCR; TCRdb's copy has only in-frame clones and lacks some. Of hundreds of thousands of clones listed, around 78% are singletons. Sequenced input: PBMCs. Every receptor here comes from a woman younger than 35 in good health and CMV-seronegative.

The rearrangement uses TRBV7-6 and TRBJ1-4; TRBD1 matches 9 bases. The germline V gene has CDR1 SGHVS and CDR2 FNYEAQ. This CDR3 spans 14 amino acids. Germline trimming cut 2 bases from V and 10 bases from J; bases unmatched to any gene: 5. For the CDR3, the DNA is TGTGCCAGCAGCTTATCGGGACAGGGCGCAAAACTGTTTTTT. This codes for CASSLSGQGAKLFF.

The chain employs TRBV29-1 and TRBJ1-1; D is unclear. V lost 2 bases and J 4 bases, leaving 8 bases between the germline ends. This CDR3 has 12 residues. CDR1 and CDR2 (germline): SQVTM, ANQGSEA. CDR3 protein: CSVEMGSTEAFF. CDR3 sequence (DNA): TGCAGCGTTGAAATGGGCAGCACTGAAGCTTTCTTT.

The chain employs TRBV7-8 and TRBJ2-7; D is perhaps TRBD2 (6 bases). Germline CDR1 and CDR2: SGHVS and FQNEAQ. The CDR3 runs 16 residues. V was shortened by 0 bases and J by 2 bases, with 14 bases between the two germline ends. The CDR3 is CASSLASGDAAYEQYF. In DNA form, the CDR3 reads TGTGCCAGCAGCTTAGCGTCGGGGGATGCGGCCTACGAGCAGTACTTC. The whole variable domain, filled in from reference TRBV7-8 and TRBJ2-7, reads GAGVSQSPRYKVAKRGQDVALRCDPISGHVSLFWYQQALGQGPEFLTYFQNEAQLDKSGLPSDRFFAERPEGSVSTLKIQRTQQEDSAVYLCASSLASGDAAYEQYFGPGTRLTVT.

CDR3 residues: CASTFTGPTTDTQYF. The CDR3 DNA reads TGCGCCAGCACTTTTACAGGGCCCACCACAGATACGCAGTATTTT. The rearrangement uses TRBV5-1 and TRBJ2-3; D is perhaps TRBD1 (6 bases). This CDR3 is built from 15 residues. Germline loops: CDR1 SGHRS, CDR2 YFSETQ. V lost 6 bases and J 2 bases, leaving 16 bases between the germline ends. Full variable domain (missing parts from reference TRBV5-1 and TRBJ2-3): KAGVTQTPRYLIKTRGQQVTLSCSPISGHRSVSWYQQTPGQGLQFLFEYFSETQRNKGNFPGRFSGRQFSNSRSEMNVSTLELGDSALYLCASTFTGPTTDTQYFGPGTRLTVL.

This clone is a singleton in its sample. The chain joins TRBV6-1 to TRBJ1-1; D might be TRBD1 (6 bases). The CDR3 runs 19 residues. V was clipped by 3 bases and J by 0 bases, with 23 bases between them. The germline V gene encodes CDR1 MNHNS and CDR2 SASEGT. As DNA, the CDR3 is TGTGCCAGCAGTGATAGTGTCTATTCGGACAGTAAAATGAACACTGAAGCTTTCTTT. Its translation is CASSDSVYSDSKMNTEAFF.

J is TRBJ1-1 and V is TRBV30, with a possible D match to TRBD1 (6 bases). The CDR3 has 13 residues. Germline V gives CDR1 GTSNPN, CDR2 SVGIG (reference sequence). With 5 bases removed from V and 5 bases from J, the gap between germline ends came to 15 bases. The CDR3 protein is CAWAGGAMTEAFF. For the CDR3, the DNA is TGTGCCTGGGCGGGGGGGGCGATGACTGAAGCTTTCTTT.

The V call is TRBV6-6, the J call TRBJ1-5, with D unresolved. CDR1 MNHNY and CDR2 SVGAGI come from the germline V gene (reference sequence). V lost 5 bases, J lost 5 bases, and 16 bases lay in between. The CDR3 is made up of 15 amino acids. The DNA of the CDR3 is TGTGCCAGCAGTAACACCCGAAAGGGCGATCAGCCCCAGCATTTT. Its protein is CASSNTRKGDQPQHF.

The rearrangement links TRBV27 to TRBJ1-4, with D uncertain. Trimming pared 0 bases from V and 4 bases from J, leaving 9 bases between. This CDR3 is 15 amino acids long. Germline CDR1 reads MNHEY; CDR2 reads SMNVEV (reference sequence). The CDR3 DNA reads TGTGCCAGCAGTTTATCGGATTCTAGTAATGAAAAACTGTTTTTT. Protein: CASSLSDSSNEKLFF.

The CDR3 loop reads CASSEGQNYEQYF. The CDR3 DNA is TGTGCCAGCTCAGAAGGACAGAATTACGAGCAGTACTTC. The V and J genes are TRBV18 and TRBJ2-7; a possible D gene is TRBD1 (6 bases). The V gene's germline CDR1 is KGHSH and CDR2 LQKENI. The CDR3 is 13 amino acids. Trimming cost V 5 bases and J 4 bases, with 12 bases left between them.

The table lists this clone with a few counts. J is TRBJ2-6 and V is TRBV2; the D gene is possibly TRBD1 (6 bases). V lost 8 bases to trimming and J lost 2 bases, with 16 bases between them. CDR1 and CDR2 from the germline V gene are SNHLY and FYNNEI. This CDR3 spans 16 amino acids. The chain's CDR3 is CASGLGAWTGANVLTF. The CDR3 coding sequence is TGTGCCAGCGGTCTGGGGGCCTGGACTGGGGCCAACGTCCTGACTTTC.

This clone was found once. The chain carries TRBV13 and TRBJ2-1; 7 bases are a match to TRBD2. Germline V gene data show CDR1 as PRHDT and CDR2 as FYEKMQ (reference sequence). V lost 4 bases to trimming and J lost 8 bases; unmatched junction nucleotides: 8. The CDR3 runs 14 residues. The CDR3 DNA reads as TGTGCCAGCAGCTCCTGGACTAGTTACTATGAGCAGTTCTTC. Translated, it gives CASSSWTSYYEQFF.

This sequence joins TRBV5-8 and TRBJ1-2; no definite D call. This CDR3 region has 12 residues. From germline, CDR1 is SGHTS and CDR2 YDEGEE. V was clipped by 4 bases and J by 2 bases, with 6 bases between them. Here the CDR3 DNA reads TGTGCCAGCAGCCTAAACAACTATGGCTACACCTTC. Its protein is CASSLNNYGYTF.

The chain has TRBV7-9 and TRBJ1-2; 7 bases are shared with TRBD1. The CDR3 has 13 residues. The V segment lost 7 bases and the J segment 7 bases; nucleotides outside the gene matches: 9. Germline V gene sequence: CDR1 SEHNR, CDR2 FQNEAQ (reference sequence). The CDR3 reads CASTPTGYGGYTF. The DNA of the CDR3 is TGTGCCAGCACCCCGACAGGGTACGGTGGCTACACCTTC.

CDR3 amino acids: CASRIQGTHTYNEQFF. The CDR3 DNA follows: TGCGCCAGCCGGATCCAAGGGACACATACCTACAATGAGCAGTTCTTC. The rearrangement joins TRBV4-1 to TRBJ2-1, with D possibly matching TRBD1 (6 bases). Trimming removed 8 bases from V and 2 bases from J, with 19 bases in between. This CDR3 contains 16 residues. Germline lookup yields CDR1 MGHRA and CDR2 YSYEKL.

The rearrangement joins TRBV30 to TRBJ2-3; D could derive from TRBD1 or TRBD2 (5 bases each). Trimming took off 1 base at V and 1 base at J, with 9 bases between the two ends. Germline CDR1 is GTSNPN and CDR2 is SVGIG (reference sequence). The CDR3 runs 14 residues. CDR3 in DNA: TGTGCCTGGAGTGGAGGGACCGGCACAGATACGCAGTATTTT. As protein: CAWSGGTGTDTQYF.

The CDR3 reads CASSPLGYTEAFF. The CDR3 coding sequence is TGTGCCAGCAGTCCCTTGGGTTACACTGAAGCTTTCTTT. The chain links TRBV6-5 to TRBJ1-1; D unresolved. V was shortened by 5 bases and J by 3 bases, with 10 bases between the two germline ends. The germline gives CDR1 MNHEY, CDR2 SVGAGI. This CDR3 spans 13 amino acids.

This chain connects TRBV27 to TRBJ2-2; D remains unclear. The germline CDR1 and CDR2 sequences are MNHEY and SMNVEV (reference sequence). The CDR3 extends over 11 amino acids. The germline V and J ends were trimmed by 3 bases and 6 bases, with 2 bases remaining between them. CDR3 bases: TGTGCCAGCAGTTTTTCCGGGGAGCTGTTTTTT. Translating gives CASSFSGELFF.

V usage is TRBV7-9 and J usage is TRBJ2-7, with D unresolved. In germline, CDR1 is SEHNR, CDR2 FQNEAQ (reference sequence). This CDR3 spans 15 amino acids. V was cut by 4 bases and J by 0 bases, with 13 bases left in between. CDR3 sequence (DNA): TGTGCCAGCAGCTCTTGGACGGATAGCTCCTACGAGCAGTACTTC. It encodes CASSSWTDSSYEQYF. Filled out from reference TRBV7-9 and TRBJ2-7, the complete variable domain reads DTGVSQNPRHKITKRGQNVTFRCDPISEHNRLYWYRQTLGQGPEFLTYFQNEAQLEKSRLLSDRFSAERPKGSFSTLEIQRTEQGDSAMYLCASSSWTDSSYEQYFGPGTRLTVT.

J is TRBJ1-1 and V is TRBV4-1; possibly TRBD1 for D (6 bases). V was clipped by 5 bases and J by 7 bases, with 17 bases between them. CDR1 MGHRA and CDR2 YSYEKL come from the germline V gene. The CDR3 extends over 14 amino acids. The CDR3 DNA sequence: TGCGCCAGCAGCGAAGTGTCAGGGGCAATTGAAGCTTTCTTT. Amino acids: CASSEVSGAIEAFF.

J is TRBJ2-2 and V is TRBV6-1, with a possible D match to TRBD2 (6 bases). This CDR3 is built from 14 residues. Germline-derived CDR1 and CDR2 are MNHNS and SASEGT. The V and J ends lost 6 bases and 4 bases respectively, with 12 bases between them. CDR3 sequence: CASRTSLGTGELFF. Written as DNA, the CDR3 is TGTGCCAGCAGGACTAGTCTGGGCACCGGGGAGCTGTTTTTT.

This clone is a singleton in its sample. The chain links TRBV27 to TRBJ2-1; perhaps TRBD1 as D (6 bases). Trimming took 3 bases from V and 14 from J, leaving 17 bases between them. The CDR3 totals 13 residues. The germline CDR1 and CDR2 sequences are MNHEY and SMNVEV (reference sequence). CDR3 bases: TGTGCCAGCAGTTTGGGGCCCGGCAGGGGAGAGTTCTTC. As protein: CASSLGPGRGEFF.

J is TRBJ1-2 and V is TRBV19, with D perhaps TRBD1 (5 bases). This CDR3 is 13 amino acids long. Germline CDR1 and CDR2: LNHDA and SQIVND (reference sequence). Trimming removed 6 bases at V and 4 bases at J, with 12 bases between. Here the CDR3 reads CASRQGVGYGYTF. The CDR3 region has the DNA TGTGCCAGTAGGCAGGGTGTTGGCTATGGCTACACCTTC.

Only a few counts were recorded for this clone. The CDR3: CASSFGQGNEKLFF. The CDR3 nucleotides are TGCGCCAGCAGCTTCGGACAGGGGAATGAAAAACTGTTTTTT. The rearrangement links TRBV5-1 to TRBJ1-4; 9 bases are shared with TRBD1. The germline V gene encodes CDR1 SGHRS and CDR2 YFSETQ. The CDR3 loop spans 14 amino acids. After removal of 2 bases from V and 5 bases from J, the junction contained 1 base not matched to a gene.